The 4 T cell receptor beta chains below were found in one sample sequenced in a study of cytomegalovirus exposure and HLA in healthy donors. 60 Vbeta and 13 Jbeta primers were used in PCR. The method was immunoSEQ multiplex PCR; TCRdb's version includes in-frame clones alone and lacks a portion of them. The sample has tens of thousands of clones, roughly 63% seen once. The sequencing input was PBMCs. These receptors all come from a woman aged 50 to 60 in good health and CMV-seropositive.

The CDR3 reads CAISEGQGLAYEQYF. For the CDR3, the DNA is TGTGCCATCAGTGAGGGACAGGGATTAGCCTACGAGCAGTACTTC. V usage is TRBV10-3 and J usage is TRBJ2-5; 8 bases map to TRBD1. The DNA end is more similar to TRBJ2-7, so the J call may be wrong. The V gene's germline CDR1 is ENHRY and CDR2 SYGVKD. The CDR3 covers 15 residues.

The chain is built from TRBV7-9 and TRBJ2-6; D gene ambiguous. Trimming removed 5 bases at V and 0 bases at J, with 5 bases between. Germline-derived CDR1 and CDR2 are SEHNR and FQNEAQ (reference sequence). CDR3 size: 14 residues. The CDR3 DNA reads as TGTGCCAGCAGCCTCCCCTCTGGGGCCAACGTCCTGACTTTC. Translating it yields CASSLPSGANVLTF.

This chain joins TRBV19 and TRBJ1-5; 7 bases align to TRBD1. Germline loops: CDR1 LNHDA, CDR2 SQIVND (reference sequence). The CDR3 totals 15 residues. J gave up 0 bases and V 7 bases, and 6 bases lay outside the gene matches. CDR3 DNA sequence: TGTGCCAGTAAATCCGGGACAGCTAGCAATCAGCCCCAGCATTTT. Translation: CASKSGTASNQPQHF.

The chain joins TRBV5-1 to TRBJ1-3, with a tentative D call TRBD1 (5 bases). This CDR3 contains 14 residues. V lost 3 bases to trimming and J lost 2 bases, with 9 bases between them. In germline, CDR1 is SGHRS, CDR2 YFSETQ. The CDR3 loop is CASSSGGAGNTIYF. Here the CDR3 DNA reads TGCGCCAGCAGCTCGGGAGGGGCTGGAAACACCATATATTTT.